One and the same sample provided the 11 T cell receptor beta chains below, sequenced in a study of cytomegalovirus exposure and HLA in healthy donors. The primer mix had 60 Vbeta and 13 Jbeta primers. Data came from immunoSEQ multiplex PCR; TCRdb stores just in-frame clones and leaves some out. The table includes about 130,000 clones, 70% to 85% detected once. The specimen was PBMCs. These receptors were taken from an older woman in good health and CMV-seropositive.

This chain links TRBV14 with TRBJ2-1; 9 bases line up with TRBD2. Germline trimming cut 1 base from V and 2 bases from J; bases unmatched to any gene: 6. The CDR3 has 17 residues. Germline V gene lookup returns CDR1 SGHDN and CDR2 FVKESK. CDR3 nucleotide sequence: TGTGCCAGCAGCCAAGTTAGCGGGGGTCACGCCTACAATGAGCAGTTCTTC. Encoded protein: CASSQVSGGHAYNEQFF.

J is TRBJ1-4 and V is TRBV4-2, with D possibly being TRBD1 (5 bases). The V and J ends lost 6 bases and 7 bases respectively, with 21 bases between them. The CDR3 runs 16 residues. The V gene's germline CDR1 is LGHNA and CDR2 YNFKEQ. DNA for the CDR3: TGTGCCAGCAGAGAAGTGGCTGGGGGAGGTGGTGAAAAACTGTTTTTT. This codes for CASREVAGGGGEKLFF.

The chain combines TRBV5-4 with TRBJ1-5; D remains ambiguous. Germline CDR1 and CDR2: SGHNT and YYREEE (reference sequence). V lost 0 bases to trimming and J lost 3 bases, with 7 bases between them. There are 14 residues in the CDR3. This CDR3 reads CASSLAGYNQPQHF. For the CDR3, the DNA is TGTGCCAGCAGCTTGGCGGGGTACAATCAGCCCCAGCATTTT.

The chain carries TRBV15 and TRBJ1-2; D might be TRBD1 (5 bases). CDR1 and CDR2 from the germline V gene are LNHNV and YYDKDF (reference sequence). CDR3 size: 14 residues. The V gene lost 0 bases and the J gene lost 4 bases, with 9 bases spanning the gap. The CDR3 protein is CATSRDRVTYGYTF. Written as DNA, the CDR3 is TGTGCCACCAGCAGAGACAGGGTAACCTATGGCTACACCTTC.

CDR3 amino acids: CASSRERQDQPQHF. CDR3 in DNA: TGTGCCAGTAGTAGAGAGCGACAGGATCAGCCCCAGCATTTT. The rearrangement links TRBV19 to TRBJ1-5; possible D gene TRBD1, 6 bases. CDR1 and CDR2 from the germline V gene are LNHDA and SQIVND (reference sequence). The CDR3 covers 14 residues. Deletions cut 4 bases from V and 5 bases from J, with 12 bases between.

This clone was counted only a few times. The CDR3 DNA reads TGTGCCAGCAGCTCCGCGACAGGGTTCTATGGCTACACCTTC. Residues: CASSSATGFYGYTF. V gene TRBV7-8 combines with J gene TRBJ1-2; 7 bases map to TRBD1. In germline, CDR1 is SGHVS, CDR2 FQNEAQ. V lost 4 bases, J lost 4 bases, and 6 bases stayed unmatched. This CDR3 has 14 amino acids.

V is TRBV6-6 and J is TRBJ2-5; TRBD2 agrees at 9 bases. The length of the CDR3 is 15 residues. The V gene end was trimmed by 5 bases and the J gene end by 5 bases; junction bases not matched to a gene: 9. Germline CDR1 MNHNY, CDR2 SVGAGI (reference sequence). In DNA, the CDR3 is TGTGCCAGCAGTCCCCCTGCGGGGGGGCGGGAGACCCAGTACTTC. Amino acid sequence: CASSPPAGGRETQYF.

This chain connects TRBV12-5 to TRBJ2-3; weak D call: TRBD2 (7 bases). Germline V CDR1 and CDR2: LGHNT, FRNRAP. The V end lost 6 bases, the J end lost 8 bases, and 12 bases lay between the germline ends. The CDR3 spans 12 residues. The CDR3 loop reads CASGGGAGTQYF. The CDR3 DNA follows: TGTGCTAGTGGAGGGGGGGCCGGTACGCAGTATTTT.

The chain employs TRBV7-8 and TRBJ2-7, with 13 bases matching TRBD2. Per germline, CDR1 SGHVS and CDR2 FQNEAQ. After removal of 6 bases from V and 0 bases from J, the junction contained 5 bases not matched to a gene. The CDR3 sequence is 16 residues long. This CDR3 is CASSSGLAGVSYEQYF. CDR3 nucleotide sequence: TGTGCCAGCAGTTCAGGACTAGCGGGGGTCTCCTACGAGCAGTACTTC.

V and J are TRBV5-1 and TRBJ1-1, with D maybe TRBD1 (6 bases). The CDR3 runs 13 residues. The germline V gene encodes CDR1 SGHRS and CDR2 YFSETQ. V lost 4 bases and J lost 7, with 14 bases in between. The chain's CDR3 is CASSLRTAREAFF. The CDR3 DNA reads TGCGCCAGCAGCCTGCGGACAGCCCGTGAAGCTTTCTTT.

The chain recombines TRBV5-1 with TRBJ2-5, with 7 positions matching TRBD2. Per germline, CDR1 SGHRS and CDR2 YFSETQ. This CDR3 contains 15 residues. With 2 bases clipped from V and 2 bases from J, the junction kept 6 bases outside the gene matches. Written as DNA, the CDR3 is TGCGCCAGCAGCTTCAGCGGGGTAACTCAAGAGACCCAGTACTTC. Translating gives CASSFSGVTQETQYF.